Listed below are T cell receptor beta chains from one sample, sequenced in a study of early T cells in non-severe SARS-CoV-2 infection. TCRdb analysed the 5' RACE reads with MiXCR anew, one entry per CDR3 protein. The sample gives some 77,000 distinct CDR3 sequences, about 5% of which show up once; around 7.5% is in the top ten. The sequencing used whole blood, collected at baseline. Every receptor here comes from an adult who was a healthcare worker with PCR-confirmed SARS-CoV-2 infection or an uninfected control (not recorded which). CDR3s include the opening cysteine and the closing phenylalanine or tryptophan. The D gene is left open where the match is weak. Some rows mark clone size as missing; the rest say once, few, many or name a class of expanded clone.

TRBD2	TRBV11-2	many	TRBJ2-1	CASSLVARGGSYNEQFF	TGTGCCAGCAGCTTAGTGGCGCGGGGGGGCTCCTACAATGAGCAGTTCTTC
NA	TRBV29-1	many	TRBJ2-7	CSVKEGNYEQYF	TGCAGCGTTAAGGAGGGGAATTACGAGCAGTACTTC
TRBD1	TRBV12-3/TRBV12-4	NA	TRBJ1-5	CASSPPGQARNQPQHF	TGTGCCAGCAGTCCCCCGGGACAGGCCAGAAATCAGCCCCAGCATTTT
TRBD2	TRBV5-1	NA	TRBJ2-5	CASSFSGTSGGETQYF	TGCGCCAGCAGCTTCTCCGGGACTAGCGGCGGGGAGACCCAGTACTTC
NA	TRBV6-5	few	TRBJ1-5	CAAWAYNQPQHF	TGTGCCGCTTGGGCCTACAATCAGCCCCAGCATTTT
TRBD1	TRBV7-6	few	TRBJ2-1	CASSSGDSRRYNEQFF	TGTGCCAGCAGCTCAGGGGACAGCCGCCGCTACAATGAGCAGTTCTTC
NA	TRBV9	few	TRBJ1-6	CASSRAGGSPLHF	TGTGCCAGCAGCAGGGCAGGAGGCTCACCCCTCCACTTT
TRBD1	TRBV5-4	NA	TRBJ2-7	CASSGRTGEGTEQYF	TGTGCCAGCAGCGGGAGGACAGGGGAAGGGACCGAGCAGTACTTC
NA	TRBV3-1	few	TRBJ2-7	CASSQDRQALREQYF	TGTGCCAGCAGCCAAGATAGACAGGCGTTACGCGAGCAGTACTTC
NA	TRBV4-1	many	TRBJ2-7	CASSQGRGVPYEQYF	TGCGCCAGCAGCCAAGGACGTGGAGTACCCTACGAGCAGTACTTC
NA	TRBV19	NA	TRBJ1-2	CATEDSPYGYTF	TGTGCCACCGAGGACAGCCCCTATGGCTACACCTTC
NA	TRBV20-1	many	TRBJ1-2	CSARRPDGQSNYGYTF	TGCAGTGCTAGACGCCCCGATGGGCAGTCGAACTATGGCTACACCTTC
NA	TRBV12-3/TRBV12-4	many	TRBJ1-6	CASSPRAVSYNSPLHF	TGTGCCAGCAGTCCTCGGGCGGTCTCCTATAATTCACCCCTCCACTTT
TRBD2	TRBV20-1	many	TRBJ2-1	CSARPLAGGQSEQFF	TGCAGTGCTAGACCCCTAGCGGGAGGGCAGTCTGAGCAGTTCTTC
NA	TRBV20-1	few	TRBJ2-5	CSARWRGGPYQETQYF	TGCAGTGCTAGGTGGCGGGGCGGGCCCTACCAAGAGACCCAGTACTTC
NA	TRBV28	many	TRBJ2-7	CASSTSSTGDSSYEQYF	TGTGCCAGCAGTACCTCTTCGACCGGAGATAGCTCCTACGAGCAGTACTTC
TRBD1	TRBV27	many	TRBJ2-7	CASSLTGVVYEQYF	TGTGCCAGCAGCCTTACAGGGGTCGTCTACGAGCAGTACTTC
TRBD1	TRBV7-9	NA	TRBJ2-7	CASSSETGSYEQYF	TGTGCCAGCAGCTCAGAGACAGGGTCCTACGAGCAGTACTTC
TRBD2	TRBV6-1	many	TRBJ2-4	CASSLQGFAREGSILAKNIQYF	TGTGCCAGCAGTTTACAGGGTTTCGCGCGGGAGGGCTCAATACTAGCCAAAAACATTCAGTACTTC
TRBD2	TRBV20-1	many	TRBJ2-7	CSARPLAGVTYEQYF	TGCAGTGCCAGACCTCTAGCGGGAGTTACCTACGAGCAGTACTTC
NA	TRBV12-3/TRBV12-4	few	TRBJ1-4	CASSFGVGVNEKLFF	TGTGCCAGCAGTTTCGGGGTTGGAGTTAATGAAAAACTGTTTTTT
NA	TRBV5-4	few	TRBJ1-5	CASSRGGVNQPQHF	TGTGCCAGCAGCCGGGGCGGGGTAAACCAGCCCCAGCATTTT